This T cell receptor beta chain was observed in a study of cytomegalovirus exposure and HLA in healthy donors (dated by TCRdb to 2016 to 2017). With regard to the full study: In an earlier analysis of 587 of the donors, 276 Gb of sequence data and 95 million to 130 million unique TCR beta sequences from 150 million to 200 million T cells were reported. Typing coverage varied by locus: 629-630 donors for A, B, C, DRB1 and DQB1; roughly 520 for DQA1; 606 for DPA1; some 470 for DPB1. Of the approximately 400 genotyped donors, 81% were placed in the genetic ancestry cluster associated with self-reported Caucasian donors. Among roughly 400 genotyped donors of the cohort, an average of around 240,000 unique TCR beta nucleotide sequences was sequenced per donor, of which about 19% were non-productive. Donor age, sex, ethnicity and CMV serostatus were compiled alongside the repertoire data. A later analysis re-examined previously published TCR beta repertoires from hundreds of donors and added high-resolution HLA genotyping to investigate patterns of TCR occurrence. Every discovery cohort repertoire had been produced on one sequencing platform. Because of strong linkage in the cohort, roughly five DR-DQ haplotypes were treated as single units for association and clustering. An early release covering over 500 HLA-typed donors comprised about 300 gigabases of sequencing data and 85 million or so unique TCR sequences. In the later analysis, no new phenotypic data were used to find candidate immune exposures; instead, reliance was placed on TCR beta sequences and their occurrence across donors. Class I and class II HLA loci were covered by the typing at four-digit resolution. The study used immunosequencing to profile the T cell repertoires of around 600 subjects and linked those repertoires to cytomegalovirus serostatus. The study aimed to test whether cataloging public T cell receptors could reveal signatures of past pathogen exposure. In an earlier analysis of several hundred of the donors, high-throughput TCR beta sequencing was used to judge whether each TCR beta V gene segment behaved as functional or pseudogenic. A later genetic analysis took genome-wide SNP genotypes for about three fifths of the 666 donors and used that subset as a discovery cohort. To predict cytomegalovirus infection status, the study combined high-throughput TCR immunosequencing, statistical association of individual TCRs with disease status, and machine learning. In addition to the first cohort of roughly 670 subjects, a separate validation cohort of 120 different subjects was used. The paper's findings and limits, for the study overall: A later genetic analysis reported fewer N-insertions in productive TCRs among donors in an Asian-associated ancestry cluster than the roughly 700-donor mean. A further reported finding was that TCR beta sequences accurately predicted the HLA-A and HLA-B alleles for most subjects in the first cohort. In an earlier analysis of 500 to 650 of the donors, most TCR beta V segments appeared in productive rearrangements about 87% or about 30% of the time, broadly matching IMGT annotations. According to a later analysis, TCR association rates differed among HLA loci, with DRB1 alleles showing the most associated TCRs and HLA-C alleles showing the fewest. The only immune exposure information available for the cohort was CMV serostatus. Because counts were too low, more than 15 rarely observed V segments, including chromosome 9 orphons, were excluded from the earlier analysis of fewer than 650 of the donors. The classifier was reported to diagnose cytomegalovirus status with high specificity and sensitivity in both the original and validation cohorts. A later analysis reported that several top co-occurrence clusters appeared linked to parvovirus B19, influenza, CMV and Epstein-Barr virus. When HLA alleles, especially DR and DQ, strongly co-occurred, TCR associations were difficult to assign to individual alleles. In a later genetic analysis, a missense DCLRE1C variant was associated with V-gene and J-gene trimming of TCR beta chains, and the association was replicated in an independent cohort. Because HLA typing was unavailable for some donors at each locus, only the typed subset was used in association tests. It was suggested by the authors that the approach could potentially be generalized to other disease states and immunological phenotypes. Correlated functional status among segregating V segments might be attributable to linkage disequilibrium, but an unknown experimental factor could not be ruled out. At a false discovery rate of 0.05, a later analysis linked roughly 17,000 TCR beta sequences to specific HLA alleles. Presence/absence analyses assumed roughly uniform sequencing depth across donors, an assumption that may not hold. While some public TCRs were present in many individuals, most TCR sequences turned up only very rarely across donors. Some IMGT-functional V segments, including TRBV6-2 and TRBV6-3, could not be distinguished by the 87-base-pair reads and were therefore excluded. In a later analysis, most CMV-associated TCR beta chains were found to appear HLA-restricted, with HLA associations seemingly driven largely by CMV exposure. A cluster of highly shared sequence variants was judged likely to be a technical artifact of the sequencing pipeline. The study listed 150 to 200 TCR beta chains as associated with cytomegalovirus. A few of the identified cytomegalovirus-associated TCR beta chains were confirmed in vitro to be specific for cytomegalovirus antigens. A later analysis found that HLA-associated TCR beta chains were more clonally expanded and had lower generation probabilities than equally common non-associated chains. This cohort had only TCR beta chains sequenced, and the lack of alpha or paired-chain data limited which features could be detected.

The method was the immunoSEQ multiplex PCR assay. For the multiplex PCR, a mixture combining 60 forward primers for TCR Vbeta segments and 13 reverse primers for TCR Jbeta segments was used. The CDR3 region of rearranged TCR beta genes was amplified from genomic DNA with a multiplex PCR assay. The amplified TCR beta libraries were sequenced on the Illumina HiSeq System as 87-base-pair reads. Turning to the authors' computational methods: A later analysis counted about 80 million unique TCR beta chains across the 500 to 850 repertoires, and around 12 million of these chains were shared by at least two donors. To remove PCR and sequencing errors, raw reads were error-corrected and collapsed into unique sequences using a nearest-neighbor algorithm that merged closely related sequences. Alignment of CDR3 sequences to IMGT reference sequences was used to assign V, D and J gene segments. For a sequence to be retained, a match of at least six nucleotides to both a V gene segment and a J gene segment was required. Rearrangements were called productive when the CDR3 lacked stop codons and stayed in frame with V and J; all others were non-productive. CDR3 was defined by IMGT convention, running from the second conserved V-encoded cysteine to the conserved J-encoded phenylalanine. Sequences without an unambiguous match to a single V gene segment were excluded from the earlier analysis of 450 to 650 of the donors. An earlier analysis of 450 to 650 of the donors called V segments functional above 56.7% productive rearrangements and segregating when the between-donor standard deviation exceeded 5%. To diagnose cytomegalovirus status from the catalog of TCR beta chain sequences, a statistical classification framework was built. In a later analysis, TCR nucleotide sequences were compared against IMGT/GENE-DB human TR gene sequences so that V and J genes could be assigned. A later analysis assigned CDR3 sequences and most-parsimonious VDJ recombination scenarios with the TCRdist pipeline. In a later analysis, every TCR beta chain was defined by the combination of its CDR3 amino acid sequence and its V-gene family, and reads without a unique V-gene family were dropped. As a way to deal with suspected cross-contamination and a sequencing artifact, a later analysis dropped approximately 570 nucleotide sequences that were highly shared and had low generation probability. In a later analysis, a clonal expansion index was calculated for each public chain from normalized within-repertoire ranks of inferred template counts. In a later analysis, generation probabilities were computed using a VDJ recombination model fitted to out-of-frame rearrangements, and the results were checked against IGoR. In a later analysis, TCR-TCR, TCR-HLA and TCR-CMV co-occurrence was scored with hypergeometric tests, and a repertoire-size bias correction was applied to TCR pairs. False discovery rates were estimated in a later analysis by permuting HLA or CMV assignments 20 times. In a later analysis, co-occurring TCRs were grouped using DBSCAN, and TCRdist sequence similarity was added for clustering within HLA-allele-positive subsets. For co-occurrence clustering, repertoires with fewer than 30,000 or more than 120,000 public chains were excluded, along with four to six repertoires with anomalous nucleotide sharing. The source is immuneACCESS, and TCRdb retained only in-frame sequences with V and J called. Part of the clones is not carried over; for the studies checked, unresolved V genes explain less than half of this, and the remainder is unexplained. The DNA was the basis for D and trimming; V, J and clone size are from that table. Across this sample there are 90,000 to 130,000 clones, with around 85% seen only once. Roughly 6% of the sample belongs to the ten largest clones.

The germline V gene (reference sequence) sets CDR1 to LNHDA and CDR2 to SQIVND. V lost 2 bases and J lost 5 bases; the stretch between them is 13 bases long. From the cysteine through the phenylalanine, the CDR3 covers 15 amino acids. The DNA shown is the 45-base CDR3, in frame from base 1. The cohort was made up of 666 healthy bone marrow donors. At the time of sampling, all cohort members were nominally healthy, though unrecorded immune exposures were likely present. The donor tested CMV seropositive and was one of the 289 seropositive cohort members. Each donor provided a peripheral blood sample, and peripheral blood mononuclear cells were used for TCR beta sequencing. The Qiagen DNeasy Blood Extraction Kit was used to extract genomic DNA from the blood cell samples. The table lists this clone with a few counts. Its antigen is still unknown. The record has no base qualities; no much larger clone is one base away.

The clonotype was recovered from a man younger than 40 in good health and CMV-seropositive. The chain is assembled from TRBV19 and TRBJ1-5; no D gene is confidently identified. The source material was PBMCs. The bases are TGTGCCAGTAGTATACGACACGTTGTTCATCAGCCCCAGCATTTT. Translated, it reads CASSIRHVVHQPQHF.